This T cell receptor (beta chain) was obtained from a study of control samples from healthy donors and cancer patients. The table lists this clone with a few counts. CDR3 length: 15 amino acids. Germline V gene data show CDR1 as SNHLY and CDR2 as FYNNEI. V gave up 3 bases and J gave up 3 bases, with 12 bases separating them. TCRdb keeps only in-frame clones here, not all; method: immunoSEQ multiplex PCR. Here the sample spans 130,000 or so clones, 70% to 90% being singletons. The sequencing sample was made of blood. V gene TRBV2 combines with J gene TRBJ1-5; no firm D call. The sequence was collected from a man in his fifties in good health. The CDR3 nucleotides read TGTGCCAGCAGTGAGACAAATATACTCAATCAGCCCCAGCATTTT. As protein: CASSETNILNQPQHF.